In this sample, the clone carrying this T cell receptor beta chain turned up a few times. The table came from immunoSEQ multiplex PCR; TCRdb's copy has only in-frame clones and leaves some out. The table includes about 35,000 clones, approximately 80% detected once. This entry belongs to a study of OX40 agonist ivuxolimab in advanced cancers. CDR1 SGHRS and CDR2 YFSETQ come from the germline V gene. Deletions cut 0 bases from V and 1 base from J, with 12 bases between. The CDR3 has 16 amino acids. The sequencing used CD4+ or CD8+ T cells sorted from blood, collected in a trial of the OX40 agonist ivuxolimab. The receptor comes from an adult with an advanced solid tumor such as melanoma, head and neck, liver or kidney cancer. The chain employs TRBV5-1 and TRBJ2-3, with D unclear. CDR3 sequence: CASSLEQAARTDTQYF. The DNA for the CDR3 is TGCGCCAGCAGCTTGGAGCAAGCCGCTCGCACAGATACGCAGTATTTT.